This is a list of T cell receptor beta chains from one sample in a study of cytomegalovirus exposure and HLA in healthy donors. Method: immunoSEQ multiplex PCR; TCRdb's copy keeps in-frame clones and lacks some. The table records around 200,000 clones, 75% to 90% of them present only once. Sequenced material: PBMCs. These receptors were taken from a boy aged 5-17 years in good health and CMV-seronegative. The CDR3 runs from the conserved cysteine through the conserved F or W. The order of the fields is V gene, D gene, J gene, CDR3 protein, CDR3 DNA. A D gene is named only where the DNA matches it firmly.

TRBV29-1	TRBD2	TRBJ2-5	CSVSSGGARETQYF	TGCAGCGTCAGTAGCGGGGGGGCACGGGAGACCCAGTACTTC
TRBV7-8	-	TRBJ2-7	CASSLLFNYPGEQYF	TGTGCCAGCAGCTTATTGTTCAACTATCCGGGGGAGCAGTACTTC
TRBV30	TRBD1	TRBJ2-2	CAWSVGPQGAAGELFF	TGTGCCTGGAGTGTAGGTCCACAGGGGGCCGCCGGGGAGCTGTTTTTT
TRBV14	TRBD2	TRBJ2-1	CASSQGRAREGTYNEQFF	TGTGCCAGCAGCCAAGGTCGGGCTCGGGAGGGTACGTACAATGAGCAGTTCTTC
TRBV5-5	TRBD2	TRBJ2-2	CASSPTSGSTTGELFF	TGTGCCAGCAGTCCGACTAGCGGGAGTACCACCGGGGAGCTGTTTTTT
TRBV30	-	TRBJ2-3	CAWSVLRGIDTQYF	TGTGCCTGGAGTGTACTTCGGGGGATAGATACGCAGTATTTT
TRBV7-3	TRBD2	TRBJ2-3	CASSLKVAGGTDTQYF	TGTGCCAGCAGCTTAAAGGTGGCGGGAGGGACAGATACGCAGTATTTT
TRBV5-4	-	TRBJ1-1	CASSAAIRGLNTEAFF	TGTGCCAGCAGCGCAGCCATCAGAGGGTTGAACACTGAAGCTTTCTTT
TRBV5-8	-	TRBJ1-2	CASNRLTGGYTF	TGTGCCAGCAACCGTCTGACAGGTGGCTACACCTTC
TRBV6-4	TRBD1	TRBJ2-1	CASSDSTGGYNEQFF	TGTGCCAGCAGTGACTCAACAGGGGGGTACAATGAGCAGTTCTTC